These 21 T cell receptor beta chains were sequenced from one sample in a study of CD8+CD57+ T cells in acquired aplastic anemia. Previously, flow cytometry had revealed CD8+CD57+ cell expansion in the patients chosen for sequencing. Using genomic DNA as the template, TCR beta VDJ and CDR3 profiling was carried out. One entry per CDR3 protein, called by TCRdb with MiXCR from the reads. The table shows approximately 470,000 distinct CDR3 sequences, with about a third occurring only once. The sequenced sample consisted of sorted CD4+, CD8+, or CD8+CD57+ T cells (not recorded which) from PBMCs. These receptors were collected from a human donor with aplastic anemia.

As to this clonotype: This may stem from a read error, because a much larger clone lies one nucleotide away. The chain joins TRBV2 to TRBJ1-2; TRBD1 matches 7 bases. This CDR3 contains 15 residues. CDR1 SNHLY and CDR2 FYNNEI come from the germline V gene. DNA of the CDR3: TGTGCCAGCAGTGTATCTGGACAGGCTAAATATGGCTACACCTTC. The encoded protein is CASSVSGQAKYGYTF. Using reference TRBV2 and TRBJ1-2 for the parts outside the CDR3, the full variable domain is EPEVTQTPSHQVTQMGQEVILRCVPISNHLYFYWYRQILGQKVEFLVSFYNNEISEKSEIFDDQFSVERPDGSNFTLKIRSTKLEDSAMYFCASSVSGQAKYGYTFGSGTRLTVV.

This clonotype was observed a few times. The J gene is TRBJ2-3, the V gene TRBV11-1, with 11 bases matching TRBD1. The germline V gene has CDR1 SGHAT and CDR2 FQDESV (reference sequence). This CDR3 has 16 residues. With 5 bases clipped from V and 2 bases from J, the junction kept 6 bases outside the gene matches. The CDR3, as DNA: TGTGCCAGCAGCCCCCGGGACAGGGGGAACACAGATACGCAGTATTTT. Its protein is CASSPRDRGNTDTQYF. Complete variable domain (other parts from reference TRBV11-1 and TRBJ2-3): EAEVAQSPRYKITEKSQAVAFWCDPISGHATLYWYRQILGQGPELLVQFQDESVVDDSQLPKDRFSAERLKGVDSTLKIQPAELGDSAMYLCASSPRDRGNTDTQYFGPGTRLTVL.

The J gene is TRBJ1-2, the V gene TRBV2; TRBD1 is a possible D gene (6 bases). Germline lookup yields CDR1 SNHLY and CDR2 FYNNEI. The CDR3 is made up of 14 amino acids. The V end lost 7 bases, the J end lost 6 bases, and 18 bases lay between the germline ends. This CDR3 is CASTEWAGVDGYTF. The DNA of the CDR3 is TGTGCCAGCACCGAATGGGCAGGGGTAGATGGCTACACCTTC.

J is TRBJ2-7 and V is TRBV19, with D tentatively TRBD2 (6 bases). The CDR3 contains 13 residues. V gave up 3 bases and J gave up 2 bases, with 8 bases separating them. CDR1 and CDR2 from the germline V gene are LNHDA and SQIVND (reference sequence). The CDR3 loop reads CASSISGPYEQYF. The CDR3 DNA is TGTGCCAGTAGTATCAGCGGGCCCTACGAGCAGTACTTC.

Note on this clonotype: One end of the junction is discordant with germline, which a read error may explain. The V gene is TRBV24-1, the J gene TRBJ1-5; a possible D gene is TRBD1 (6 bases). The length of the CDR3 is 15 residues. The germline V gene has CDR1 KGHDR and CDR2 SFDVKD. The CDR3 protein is CVTSDYDRTHQPQHF. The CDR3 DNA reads TGTGTCACCAGTGATTATGACAGGACCCATCAGCCCCAGCATTTT.

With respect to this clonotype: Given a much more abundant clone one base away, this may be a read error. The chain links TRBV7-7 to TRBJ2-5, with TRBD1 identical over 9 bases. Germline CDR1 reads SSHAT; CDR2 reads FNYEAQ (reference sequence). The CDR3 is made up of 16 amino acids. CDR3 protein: CASNLGGTGRQETQYF. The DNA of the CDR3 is TGTGCTAGCAACTTAGGGGGGACAGGGCGACAAGAGACCCAGTACTTC.

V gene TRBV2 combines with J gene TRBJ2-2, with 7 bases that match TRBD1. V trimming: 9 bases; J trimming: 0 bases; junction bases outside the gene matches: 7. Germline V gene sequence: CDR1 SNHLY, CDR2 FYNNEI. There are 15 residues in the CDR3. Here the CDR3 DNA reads TGTGCCAGTAGCCAGGGACAGACGAACACCGGGGAGCTGTTTTTT. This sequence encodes CASSQGQTNTGELFF.

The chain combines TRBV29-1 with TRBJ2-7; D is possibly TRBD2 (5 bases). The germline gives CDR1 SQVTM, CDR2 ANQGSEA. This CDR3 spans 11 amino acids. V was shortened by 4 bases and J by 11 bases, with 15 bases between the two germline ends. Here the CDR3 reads CSVVDLGLKYF. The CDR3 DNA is TGCAGCGTTGTGGACTTGGGGTTGAAGTACTTC.

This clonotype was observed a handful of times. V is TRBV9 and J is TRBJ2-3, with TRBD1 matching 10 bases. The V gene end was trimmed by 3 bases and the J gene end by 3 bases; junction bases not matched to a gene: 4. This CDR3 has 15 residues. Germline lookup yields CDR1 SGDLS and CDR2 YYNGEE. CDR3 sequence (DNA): TGTGCCAGCAGCGCTCCGGGACAGGGGACAGATACGCAGTATTTT. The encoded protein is CASSAPGQGTDTQYF.

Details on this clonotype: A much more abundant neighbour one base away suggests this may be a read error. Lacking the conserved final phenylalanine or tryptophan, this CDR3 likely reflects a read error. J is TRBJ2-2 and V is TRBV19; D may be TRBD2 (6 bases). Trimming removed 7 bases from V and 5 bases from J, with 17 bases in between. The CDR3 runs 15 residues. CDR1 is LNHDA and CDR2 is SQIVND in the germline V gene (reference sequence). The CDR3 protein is CASTSTGERTGELFL. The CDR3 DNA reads TGTGCCAGTACCTCAACGGGAGAGCGAACCGGGGAGCTGTTTCTT.

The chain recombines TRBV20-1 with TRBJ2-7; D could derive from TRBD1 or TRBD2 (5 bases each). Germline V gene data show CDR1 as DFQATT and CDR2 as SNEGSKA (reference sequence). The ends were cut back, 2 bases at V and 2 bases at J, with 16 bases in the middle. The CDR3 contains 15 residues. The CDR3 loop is CSARWGPKGPYEQYF. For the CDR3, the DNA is TGCAGTGCTAGATGGGGACCAAAAGGCCCCTACGAGCAGTACTTC.

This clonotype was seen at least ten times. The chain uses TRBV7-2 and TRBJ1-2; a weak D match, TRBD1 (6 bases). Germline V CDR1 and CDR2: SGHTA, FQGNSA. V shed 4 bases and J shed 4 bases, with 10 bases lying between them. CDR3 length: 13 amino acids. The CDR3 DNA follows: TGTGCCAGCAGCTCCCAGGACAGCTATGGCTACACCTTC. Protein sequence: CASSSQDSYGYTF.

The CDR3 loop reads CASRLYPGGQASPLHF. CDR3 DNA sequence: TGTGCCAGCAGGCTATACCCGGGGGGCCAAGCTTCACCCCTCCACTTT. This sequence joins TRBV27 and TRBJ1-6; TRBD1 might be the D (6 bases). The CDR3 sequence is 16 residues long. The germline CDR1 and CDR2 sequences are MNHEY and SMNVEV (reference sequence). V gave up 6 bases and J gave up 9 bases, with 21 bases separating them.

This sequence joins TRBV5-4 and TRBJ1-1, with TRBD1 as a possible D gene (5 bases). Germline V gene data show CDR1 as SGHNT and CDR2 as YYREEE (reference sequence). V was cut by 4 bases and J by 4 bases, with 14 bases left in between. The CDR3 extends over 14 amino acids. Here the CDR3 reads CASSGGTGFTEAFF. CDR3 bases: TGTGCCAGCAGCGGCGGGACGGGTTTCACTGAAGCTTTCTTT.

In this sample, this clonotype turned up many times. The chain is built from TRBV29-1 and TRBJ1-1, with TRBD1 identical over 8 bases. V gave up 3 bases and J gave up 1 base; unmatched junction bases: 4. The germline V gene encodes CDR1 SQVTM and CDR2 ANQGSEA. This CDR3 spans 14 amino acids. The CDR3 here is CSVDATGENTEAFF. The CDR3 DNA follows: TGCAGCGTTGACGCGACAGGGGAGAACACTGAAGCTTTCTTT.

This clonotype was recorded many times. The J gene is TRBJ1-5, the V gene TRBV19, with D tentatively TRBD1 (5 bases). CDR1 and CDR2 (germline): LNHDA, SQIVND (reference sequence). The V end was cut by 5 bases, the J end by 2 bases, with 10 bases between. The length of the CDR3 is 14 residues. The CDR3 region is CASSAQGGNQPQHF. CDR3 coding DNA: TGTGCCAGTAGTGCTCAGGGCGGCAATCAGCCCCAGCATTTT.

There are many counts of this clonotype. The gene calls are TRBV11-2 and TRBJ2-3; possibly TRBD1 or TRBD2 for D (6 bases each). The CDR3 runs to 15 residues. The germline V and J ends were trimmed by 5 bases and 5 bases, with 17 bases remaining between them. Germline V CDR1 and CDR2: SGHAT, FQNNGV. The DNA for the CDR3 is TGTGCCAGCAGCCTGTCGTGGGGGCGGGGAGATACGCAGTATTTT. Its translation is CASSLSWGRGDTQYF.

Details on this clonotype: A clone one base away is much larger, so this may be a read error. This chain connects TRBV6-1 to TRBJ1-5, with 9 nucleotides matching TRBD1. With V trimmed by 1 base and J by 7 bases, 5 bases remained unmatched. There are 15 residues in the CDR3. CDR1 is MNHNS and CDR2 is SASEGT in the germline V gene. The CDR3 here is CASSEGQGEGQPQHF. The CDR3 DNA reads TGTGCCAGCAGTGAAGGACAGGGGGAGGGCCAGCCCCAGCATTTT.

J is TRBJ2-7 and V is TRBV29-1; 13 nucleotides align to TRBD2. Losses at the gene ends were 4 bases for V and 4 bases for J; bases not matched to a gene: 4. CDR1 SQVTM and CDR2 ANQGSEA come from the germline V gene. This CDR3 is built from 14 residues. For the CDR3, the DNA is TGCAGCGTTGTAGGACTAGCGGGAGCTTACGAGCAGTACTTC. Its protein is CSVVGLAGAYEQYF.

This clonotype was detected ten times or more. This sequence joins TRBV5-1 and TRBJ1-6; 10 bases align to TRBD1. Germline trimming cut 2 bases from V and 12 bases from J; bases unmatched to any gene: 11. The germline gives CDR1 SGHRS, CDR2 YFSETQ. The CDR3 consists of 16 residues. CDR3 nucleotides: TGCGCCAGCAGCTTACTACCGGGACAGGGGACAATACCCCTCCACTTT. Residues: CASSLLPGQGTIPLHF.

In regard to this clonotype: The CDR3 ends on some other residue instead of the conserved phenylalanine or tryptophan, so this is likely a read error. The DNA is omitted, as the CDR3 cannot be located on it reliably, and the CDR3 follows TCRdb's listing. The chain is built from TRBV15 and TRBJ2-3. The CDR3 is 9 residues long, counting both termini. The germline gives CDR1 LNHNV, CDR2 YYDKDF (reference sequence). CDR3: CATSRDKGY.